Shown below are 27 T cell receptor beta chains from a single sample sequenced in a study of T-cell reconstitution after alpha-beta-depleted transplantation in children. Unique molecular identifiers were used to barcode this TCRbeta library. From the PCR reads, TCRdb called clonotypes with MiXCR, one entry per CDR3 protein. The sample comprises about 610,000 distinct CDR3 sequences, more than 9% of which are singletons, and less than 5% rests with the top ten. The sample was PBMCs from the stem cell graft donor, taken from the stem cell graft. The receptors shown here come from a human donor who donated a stem cell graft to a child with acute myeloid leukemia.

The rearrangement uses TRBV6-5 and TRBJ1-2; D uncertain. V dropped 6 bases and J dropped 4 bases, with 6 bases sitting between them. This CDR3 is built from 11 residues. Germline loops: CDR1 MNHEY, CDR2 SVGAGI. The CDR3 spells CASRSSYGYTF. CDR3 sequence (DNA): TGTGCCAGCAGATCTTCCTATGGCTACACCTTC.

This clonotype was picked up a small number of times. The genes are TRBV25-1 and TRBJ2-5, with 7 nucleotides matching TRBD2. The germline V gene encodes CDR1 MGHDK and CDR2 SYGVNS. Losses at the gene ends were 6 bases for V and 0 bases for J; bases not matched to a gene: 10. This CDR3 spans 16 amino acids. CDR3 nucleotides: TGTGCCAGCAGCGCCGGGACGGGAGGACACCAAGAGACCCAGTACTTC. This codes for CASSAGTGGHQETQYF.

In this sample, this clonotype turned up many times. In nucleotides, the CDR3 is TGTGCCAGCAGCGTAGGACAGGGAGCGTTGGACGAGCAGTACTTC. Its translation: CASSVGQGALDEQYF. The rearrangement links TRBV9 to TRBJ2-7, with TRBD1 matching over 7 bases. CDR1 and CDR2 from the germline V gene are SGDLS and YYNGEE. The CDR3 runs 15 residues. Trimming took 0 bases from V and 5 from J; bases not matched to a gene: 8.

Ten or more counts support this clonotype. CDR3 coding DNA: TGTGCCAGCAGCCGGACAGGAGGTGACATTCAGTACTTC. Its protein product is CASSRTGGDIQYF. The chain employs TRBV6-1 and TRBJ2-4; 7 bases agree with TRBD1. The CDR3 extends over 13 amino acids. Germline CDR1 is MNHNS and CDR2 is SASEGT. The trim removed 6 bases at V and 8 bases at J, leaving 7 bases unmatched.

This clonotype was seen more than once but under ten times. The chain uses TRBV20-1 and TRBJ1-2, with D unclear. Germline CDR1 is DFQATT and CDR2 is SNEGSKA (reference sequence). The CDR3 is 12 amino acids. The V end was cut by 5 bases, the J end by 4 bases, with 11 bases between. The CDR3 sequence is CSAPHPLYGYTF. The CDR3 DNA sequence: TGCAGTGCTCCTCATCCCCTCTATGGCTACACCTTC.

This clonotype came up many times. The CDR3 DNA is TGCAGTGCGGTCGGGACTCCTAGCTCCTACGAGCAGTACTTC. This encodes CSAVGTPSSYEQYF. The genes are TRBV20-1 and TRBJ2-7, with a tentative D call TRBD2 (6 bases). The germline V and J ends were trimmed by 6 bases and 0 bases, with 15 bases remaining between them. This CDR3 contains 14 residues. Germline V gene data show CDR1 as DFQATT and CDR2 as SNEGSKA (reference sequence).

Many counts were recorded for this clonotype. The chain couples TRBV28 to TRBJ2-1; TRBD2 is a possible D gene (6 bases). Trimming left V 2 bases short and J 8 bases short, with 13 bases between. Germline CDR1 MDHEN, CDR2 SYDVKM. This CDR3 contains 14 residues. The CDR3 nucleotides read TGTGCCAGCAGTTTACGCGGGACCCGAGATGAGCAGTTCTTC. Translating it yields CASSLRGTRDEQFF.

Only a few counts were recorded for this clonotype. The J gene is TRBJ2-3, the V gene TRBV11-2; 10 bases align to TRBD1. The V segment lost 5 bases and the J segment 6 bases; nucleotides outside the gene matches: 8. Germline-derived CDR1 and CDR2 are SGHAT and FQNNGV. The CDR3 consists of 15 residues. CDR3 sequence (DNA): TGTGCCAGCAGCGCCGGGACAGGGGTTGTGGATACGCAGTATTTT. This codes for CASSAGTGVVDTQYF. The full variable domain, completed using reference TRBV11-2 and TRBJ2-3, is EAGVAQSPRYKIIEKRQSVAFWCNPISGHATLYWYQQILGQGPKLLIQFQNNGVVDDSQLPKDRFSAERLKGVDSTLKIQPAKLEDSAVYLCASSAGTGVVDTQYFGPGTRLTVL.

This clonotype has only a few counts. The gene calls are TRBV6-2 or TRBV6-3 and TRBJ2-7; D possibly uses TRBD1 or TRBD2 (5 bases each). From germline, CDR1 is MNHEY and CDR2 SVGEGT. The ends were cut back, 7 bases at V and 2 bases at J, with 18 bases in the middle. The CDR3 totals 15 residues. CDR3 sequence reads: CASMEVVGTPYEQYF. The CDR3 DNA reads TGTGCCAGCATGGAAGTTGTCGGGACCCCCTACGAGCAGTACTTC.

This clonotype has a handful of counts. This rearrangement joins TRBV20-1 to TRBJ2-3, with no clear D. The length of the CDR3 is 16 residues. The V gene lost 4 bases and the J gene lost 0 bases, with 17 bases spanning the gap. CDR1 is DFQATT, CDR2 SNEGSKA, per germline (reference sequence). The CDR3 loop reads CSATLSRGSSTDTQYF. The CDR3 bases are TGCAGTGCTACTCTCTCCCGTGGGTCTAGCACAGATACGCAGTATTTT.

The V gene is TRBV5-1, the J gene TRBJ2-1, with 7 nucleotides matching TRBD2. V shed 4 bases, J shed 7 bases, and the junction held 17 bases outside the gene matches. The CDR3 has 17 amino acids. Germline CDR1 is SGHRS and CDR2 is YFSETQ. The CDR3 sequence is CASSPWGGRTGGNEQFF. DNA of the CDR3: TGCGCCAGCAGCCCGTGGGGGGGACGAACGGGAGGAAATGAGCAGTTCTTC.

Ten or more counts support this clonotype. The chain links TRBV10-3 to TRBJ2-5, with TRBD1 matching 8 bases. V shed 8 bases, J shed 5 bases, and the junction held 7 bases outside the gene matches. Germline values: CDR1 ENHRY, CDR2 SYGVKD. The CDR3 covers 13 residues. The CDR3 DNA is TGTGCCATCTTGGACAGGGCTCACGAGACCCAGTACTTC. This sequence encodes CAILDRAHETQYF.

This clonotype has at least ten counts. V and J are TRBV29-1 and TRBJ1-1; possibly TRBD1 for D (5 bases). Germline V gene lookup returns CDR1 SQVTM and CDR2 ANQGSEA. This CDR3 region has 12 residues. V gave up 6 bases and J gave up 3 bases, with 11 bases separating them. CDR3: CSVVRGDTEAFF. CDR3 in DNA: TGCAGCGTGGTCCGGGGGGACACTGAAGCTTTCTTT.

The V call is TRBV15, the J call TRBJ1-3; D ambiguous. With 0 bases removed from V and 9 bases from J, the gap between germline ends came to 9 bases. This CDR3 has 13 residues. Per the germline V gene, CDR1 is LNHNV and CDR2 is YYDKDF (reference sequence). The CDR3 loop reads CATSRDPGSTIYF. For the CDR3, the DNA is TGTGCCACCAGCAGAGACCCCGGGAGCACCATATATTTT.

The rearrangement links TRBV7-8 to TRBJ2-1; 8 nucleotides line up with TRBD2. The CDR3 runs to 15 residues. Germline trimming cut 5 bases from V and 10 bases from J; bases unmatched to any gene: 13. From germline, CDR1 is SGHVS and CDR2 FQNEAQ. In DNA, the CDR3 is TGTGCCAGCAGCACGGGACTAGTAAGGAGAGAGGAGCAGTTCTTC. Amino acid sequence: CASSTGLVRREEQFF. Variable domain in full (rest from reference TRBV7-8 and TRBJ2-1): GAGVSQSPRYKVAKRGQDVALRCDPISGHVSLFWYQQALGQGPEFLTYFQNEAQLDKSGLPSDRFFAERPEGSVSTLKIQRTQQEDSAVYLCASSTGLVRREEQFFGPGTRLTVL.

This chain uses TRBV20-1 with TRBJ2-7; D is ambiguous. The germline V gene encodes CDR1 DFQATT and CDR2 SNEGSKA (reference sequence). The CDR3 contains 14 residues. V lost 5 bases, J lost 3 bases, and 17 bases lay in between. The CDR3 protein is CSALPHGIGYEQYF. CDR3 sequence (DNA): TGCAGTGCTTTGCCCCATGGGATTGGCTACGAGCAGTACTTC.

The chain links TRBV20-1 to TRBJ1-1; TRBD1 is a possible D gene (5 bases). The germline CDR1 and CDR2 sequences are DFQATT and SNEGSKA (reference sequence). V lost 1 base and J 10 bases, leaving 19 bases between the germline ends. The CDR3 length is 14 residues. DNA for the CDR3: TGCAGTGCTAGAGTGACAGCGAGGTCGGCGGGAGCTTTCTTT. The encoded protein is CSARVTARSAGAFF.

The table lists this clonotype with many counts. The chain combines TRBV7-2 with TRBJ2-4; 9 bases agree with TRBD1. Germline values: CDR1 SGHTA, CDR2 FQGNSA. The V and J ends lost 5 bases and 1 base, in that order; junction bases with no gene match: 6. This CDR3 has 16 residues. DNA of the CDR3: TGTGCCAGCAGCGTACAGGGGGCTTTGGCCAAAAACATTCAGTACTTC. It translates to CASSVQGALAKNIQYF.

This clonotype was seen repeatedly, ten times or more. The chain couples TRBV12-3 or TRBV12-4 to TRBJ2-7; TRBD1 agrees at 9 bases. This CDR3 has 17 residues. J lost 1 base, V lost 2 bases, and 9 bases had no gene match. The CDR3 coding sequence is TGTGCCAGCAGTTTAAGGGATCCCGGGACAGGGTCCTACGAGCAGTACTTC. Its translation: CASSLRDPGTGSYEQYF.

This clonotype was observed a few times. The chain employs TRBV20-1 and TRBJ2-1, with 12 bases fitting TRBD2. The CDR3 consists of 16 residues. From germline, CDR1 is DFQATT and CDR2 SNEGSKA (reference sequence). Trimming removed 0 bases from V and 7 bases from J; junction bases left unmatched: 7. The CDR3 DNA follows: TGCAGTGCTAGAGAGGCTAGCGGGAGGGTTCGAAATGAGCAGTTCTTC. Encoded protein: CSAREASGRVRNEQFF.

The V call is TRBV12-3 or TRBV12-4, the J call TRBJ2-2; D unclear. The CDR3 sequence is 14 residues long. V lost 3 bases and J lost 0, with 5 bases in between. DNA for the CDR3: TGTGCCAGCAGTTTTCCGGCGAACACCGGGGAGCTGTTTTTT. Its protein product is CASSFPANTGELFF.

V usage is TRBV5-1 and J usage is TRBJ2-1, with 8 bases that match TRBD2. Germline lookup yields CDR1 SGHRS and CDR2 YFSETQ. J gave up 2 bases and V 3 bases, and 4 bases lay outside the gene matches. This CDR3 comprises 15 residues. The CDR3 DNA sequence: TGCGCCAGCAGCTCCCGGGGGGGCACCTACAATGAGCAGTTCTTC. As protein: CASSSRGGTYNEQFF.

There are a few counts of this clonotype. The gene calls are TRBV6-5 and TRBJ2-6; D gene uncertain. Germline V gives CDR1 MNHEY, CDR2 SVGAGI. V lost 0 bases, J lost 0 bases, and 6 bases lay in between. The CDR3 runs to 16 residues. CDR3 nucleotide sequence: TGTGCCAGCAGTTACTCGTTGAGCTCTGGGGCCAACGTCCTGACTTTC. Translated, it gives CASSYSLSSGANVLTF.

This clonotype has more than one count but fewer than ten. The chain uses TRBV12-3 or TRBV12-4 and TRBJ2-5, with 8 bases aligning to TRBD2. CDR3 length: 17 amino acids. J was trimmed by 1 base and V by 4 bases; bases with no gene match: 11. CDR3 DNA: TGTGCCAGCAGTTGGGGGGGTAGCGGGATCTCCCAAGAGACCCAGTACTTC. Protein sequence: CASSWGGSGISQETQYF.

J is TRBJ1-5 and V is TRBV20-1, with 7 bases matching TRBD1. Unmatched junction bases numbered 6, after V lost 0 bases and J lost 4 bases. Per the germline V gene, CDR1 is DFQATT and CDR2 is SNEGSKA (reference sequence). The CDR3 consists of 15 residues. The CDR3 reads CSARDLQGGNQPQHF. The CDR3 DNA follows: TGCAGTGCTAGAGATCTCCAGGGGGGGAATCAGCCCCAGCATTTT.

This clonotype has ten or more counts. V usage is TRBV20-1 and J usage is TRBJ2-1; D could derive from TRBD1 or TRBD2 (5 bases each). This CDR3 comprises 16 residues. CDR1 DFQATT and CDR2 SNEGSKA come from the germline V gene (reference sequence). V lost 0 bases, J lost 1 base, and 13 bases lay in between. CDR3 bases: TGCAGTGCTAGAGAAGATGGGGGTAGTTCCTACAATGAGCAGTTCTTC. Translated: CSAREDGGSSYNEQFF.

This clonotype was counted ten times or more. The chain combines TRBV12-3 or TRBV12-4 with TRBJ2-1, with 8 bases fitting TRBD2. The CDR3 consists of 13 residues. J lost 9 bases, V lost 8 bases, and 9 bases had no gene match. The CDR3 DNA is TGTGCCAGCCGCCCAGCGGGAGTTGGTGAGCAGTTCTTC. This codes for CASRPAGVGEQFF.